The 11 T cell receptor beta chains given below trace back to one sample, sequenced in a study of T cell repertoires in cytomegalovirus infection (dated by TCRdb to between 2018 and 2021). The label giving this sample's treatment or condition can be read as: in vitro stimulation with specific CMV peptide epitopes to enrich CMV-specific T cells. These receptors' targets are unknown. Sequencing was carried out with an Illumina HiSeq 1500. The raw public data were reprocessed by TCRdb itself: fastp quality trimming at Q25, MiXCR clonotype calling, in-frame beta chains only. Each entry is one CDR3 protein sequence, shown with its most common DNA and genes. The sample table lists 900,000 to 950,000 distinct CDR3 sequences, around 30% of them with a count of one. The ten largest account for more than 13% of the sample. The sequencing used cultured CD8+ T cells from PBMCs, collected from culture after CMV antigen stimulation. The receptors shown here come from a human donor in good health (CMV status not recorded). Some clones in this sample may be carry-over from other donors' samples.

The rearrangement links TRBV11-2 to TRBJ2-1; D may be TRBD2 (5 bases). The CDR3 contains 13 residues. V was pared by 6 bases and J by 10 bases, with 16 bases between. The germline CDR1 and CDR2 sequences are SGHAT and FQNNGV. The CDR3 region has the DNA TGTGCCAGCAGTTATGCGGAGGTACACGAGCAGTTCTTC. Translation: CASSYAEVHEQFF. The full variable domain, in which reference TRBV11-2 and TRBJ2-1 provide the parts outside the CDR3, is EAGVAQSPRYKIIEKRQSVAFWCNPISGHATLYWYQQILGQGPKLLIQFQNNGVVDDSQLPKDRFSAERLKGVDSTLKIQPAKLEDSAVYLCASSYAEVHEQFFGPGTRLTVL.

This clonotype was counted once. A much more abundant neighbour one base away suggests this may be a read error. The chain uses TRBV27 and TRBJ2-5; 15 bases are a match to TRBD2. V dropped 5 bases and J dropped 5; count of bases not matched to a gene: 15. The CDR3 has 19 amino acids. CDR1 and CDR2 (germline): MNHEY, SMNVEV (reference sequence). DNA of the CDR3: TGTGCCAGCAGTATCTTGGGACTAGCGGGGGGAACCAACATCGAGACCCAGTACTTC. Its protein product is CASSILGLAGGTNIETQYF.

The rearrangement uses TRBV13 and TRBJ2-5, with 7 bases matching TRBD1. Germline V lookup: CDR1 PRHDT, CDR2 FYEKMQ (reference sequence). The trim removed 5 bases at V and 5 bases at J, leaving 11 bases unmatched. The CDR3 is 15 residues long. CDR3 DNA: TGTGCCAGCAGCACCCCCGGGACAGTACGGGAGACCCAGTACTTC. This sequence encodes CASSTPGTVRETQYF.

In this sample, this clonotype turned up many times. This sequence joins TRBV7-6 and TRBJ2-2; 11 bases are a match to TRBD2. There are 19 residues in the CDR3. J was trimmed by 0 bases and V by 5 bases; bases with no gene match: 11. CDR1 is SGHVS and CDR2 is FNYEAQ in the germline V gene. The DNA for the CDR3 is TGTGCCAGCAGCAGCCGGGGACTAGCGGCCTACGCGAACACCGGGGAGCTGTTTTTT. Protein: CASSSRGLAAYANTGELFF.

This sequence joins TRBV27 and TRBJ1-1; D is ambiguous. This CDR3 has 14 amino acids. The V and J ends lost 4 bases and 2 bases respectively, with 11 bases between them. From germline, CDR1 is MNHEY and CDR2 SMNVEV (reference sequence). CDR3 bases: TGTGCCAGCAGTTCAATGGCTGTTAACACTGAAGCTTTCTTT. Protein product: CASSSMAVNTEAFF.

On this clonotype itself: One end of the junction is discordant with germline, which a read error may explain. The rearrangement uses TRBV5-3 and TRBJ2-1; D is unclear. TRBV5-3 is classed as an ORF, of uncertain function. CDR3 length: 16 residues. The DNA for the CDR3 is TGTACCAGCAGCCGATCACTTACTAAGACCTACAATGAGCAGTTCTTC. The encoded protein is CTSSRSLTKTYNEQFF.

This clonotype turned up a few times. Its ends do not fully match the called genes, so a read error is possible. J is TRBJ1-1 and V is TRBV5-3; D might be TRBD1 (6 bases). TRBV5-3 is filed as an ORF, its function uncertain. The CDR3 totals 13 residues. The DNA of the CDR3 is TGTGCCAGCAGCTTGGCTGGGGGGCCTGAAGCTTTCTTT. Protein product: CASSLAGGPEAFF.

This chain joins TRBV6-2 or TRBV6-3 and TRBJ2-4; 11 nucleotides line up with TRBD1. Looked up from germline, CDR1 is MNHEY and CDR2 is SVGEGT. V dropped 8 bases and J dropped 10; count of bases not matched to a gene: 4. CDR3 size: 12 residues. CDR3 sequence reads: CASGTGGTIQYF. The DNA of the CDR3 is TGTGCCAGCGGGACAGGGGGAACTATTCAGTACTTC.

This clonotype showed up just a few times. This chain links TRBV6-6 with TRBJ2-5, with 9 positions matching TRBD1. The germline CDR1 and CDR2 sequences are MNHNY and SVGAGI (reference sequence). The CDR3 is 16 residues long. Trimming at V came to 5 bases and at J to 2 bases, leaving 9 bases not matched to a gene. The DNA for the CDR3 is TGTGCCAGCAGTAACCGGGACAGGGTTGGGCAAGAGACCCAGTACTTC. It specifies CASSNRDRVGQETQYF.

The gene calls are TRBV27 and TRBJ1-4; D gene unclear. With 5 bases removed from V and 10 bases from J, the gap between germline ends came to 8 bases. Germline V gives CDR1 MNHEY, CDR2 SMNVEV (reference sequence). This CDR3 comprises 11 residues. Here the CDR3 DNA reads TGTGCCAGCAGTGGAGAAGGAAAACTGTTTTTT. Translation: CASSGEGKLFF.

The chain recombines TRBV19 with TRBJ1-1; possibly TRBD1 for D (6 bases). The ends were cut back, 5 bases at V and 1 base at J, with 20 bases in the middle. CDR1 is LNHDA, CDR2 SQIVND, per germline (reference sequence). The CDR3 is 17 amino acids. The CDR3 region is CASSQYIGQQANTEAFF. The CDR3 DNA follows: TGTGCCAGTAGTCAGTATATCGGACAGCAGGCGAACACTGAAGCTTTCTTT.